This TCR beta chain was sequenced in a study of T cell clonality in common variable immunodeficiency. Patients and controls were mostly of Caucasian heritage. This clone occurred many times. Antigen specificity is unknown. Study-level points and caveats: What drives increased CVID clonality needs T cell subpopulation sequencing.

The assay was immunoSEQ multiplex PCR, and TCRdb's table has in-frame clones only and misses some. This sample has some 80,000 clones, each found more than once. The receptor was derived from a person aged 18 to 75 in good health. The source material was peripheral blood mononuclear cells.

The part of the CDR3 DNA that was read is TGTGCCAGTAGTATAGGACAGGGAAGAAACAATGAG. Translation gives CASSIGQGRNNE. The whole CDR3 sequence reads CASSIGQGRNNEQFF. This chain links TRBV19 with TRBJ2-1; TRBD1 matches at 7 bases. The sequenced fragment ends 3 residues before the CDR3 boundary, so the rest is inferred from the germline J gene. The V gene's germline CDR1 is LNHDA and CDR2 SQIVND (reference sequence). The junction had 5 bases not matched to a gene; V was cut back by 1 base and J by 5 bases. The CDR3 spans 15 residues. Drawing the rest from reference TRBV19 and TRBJ2-1, the complete variable domain is DGGITQSPKYLFRKEGQNVTLSCEQNLNHDAMYWYRQDPGQGLRLIYYSQIVNDFQKGDIAEGYSVSREKKESFPLTVTSAQKNPTAFYLCASSIGQGRNNEQFFGPGTRLTVL.